One and the same sample provided the 32 T cell receptor beta chains below, sequenced in a study of cytomegalovirus exposure and HLA in healthy donors (dated by TCRdb to about 2017). The method was the immunoSEQ multiplex PCR assay. Entries here come from immuneACCESS through TCRdb and include only in-frame sequences with V and J called. Some clones fail to appear in such tables; in the studies checked, an unresolved V gene covers under half of the shortfall, and the cause of the remainder is unknown. The sample records approximately 170,000 clones, 85% of which are singletons. Together, the top ten hold approximately 15% of the sample. The sample taken for sequencing was PBMCs. The receptors shown here come from a man aged 18 to 29 in good health and CMV-seropositive.

The chain couples TRBV28 to TRBJ1-1, with D hard to call. This CDR3 has 15 residues. V lost 10 bases and J 0 bases, leaving 18 bases between the germline ends. The V gene's germline CDR1 is MDHEN and CDR2 SYDVKM. In DNA, the CDR3 is TGTGCCACCTCCGGGCCTTACGGGATGAACACTGAAGCTTTCTTT. This translates into CATSGPYGMNTEAFF.

This clone appeared a single time. This sequence joins TRBV7-9 and TRBJ2-7; 7 bases match TRBD1. The junction had 2 bases not matched to a gene; V was cut back by 4 bases and J by 2 bases. The CDR3 totals 13 residues. Germline loops: CDR1 SEHNR, CDR2 FQNEAQ (reference sequence). The CDR3 coding sequence is TGTGCCAGCAGCTCGGACAGGACCTACGAGCAGTACTTC. Translating gives CASSSDRTYEQYF.

This clone was recorded once. The chain recombines TRBV29-1 with TRBJ1-1; 9 bases are a match to TRBD1. This CDR3 spans 16 amino acids. The germline CDR1 and CDR2 sequences are SQVTM and ANQGSEA. J was trimmed by 0 bases and V by 4 bases; bases with no gene match: 9. The CDR3 loop is CSVGRDRVTMNTEAFF. CDR3 coding DNA: TGCAGCGTTGGGCGGGACAGGGTAACAATGAACACTGAAGCTTTCTTT. The whole variable domain, filled in from reference TRBV29-1 and TRBJ1-1, reads SAVISQKPSRDICQRGTSLTIQCQVDSQVTMMFWYRQQPGQSLTLIATANQGSEATYESGFVIDKFPISRPNLTFSTLTVSNMSPEDSSIYLCSVGRDRVTMNTEAFFGQGTRLTVV.

The sample holds one count of this clone. The DNA of the CDR3 is TGTGCCAGCAGCTTGGAACGGGAAACCGGGGAGCTGTTTTTT. Residues: CASSLERETGELFF. This chain connects TRBV7-9 to TRBJ2-2, with a tentative D call TRBD2 (5 bases). The CDR3 length is 14 residues. Trimming pared 3 bases from V and 5 bases from J, leaving 10 bases between. Germline CDR1 SEHNR, CDR2 FQNEAQ (reference sequence).

The chain uses TRBV30 and TRBJ1-2; D might be TRBD1 (5 bases). In germline, CDR1 is GTSNPN, CDR2 SVGIG (reference sequence). This CDR3 is built from 12 residues. Trimming cost V 5 bases and J 7 bases, with 14 bases left between them. DNA of the CDR3: TGTGCCTGGGAAGGGGACTCCGGTGGCTACACCTTC. Residues: CAWEGDSGGYTF.

V is TRBV5-1 and J is TRBJ1-1; 9 bases agree with TRBD1. CDR1 is SGHRS, CDR2 YFSETQ, per germline. The J segment lost 2 bases and the V segment lost 4 bases, leaving 15 bases of the junction unmatched. The CDR3 spans 18 residues. The CDR3 DNA reads TGCGCCAGCAGCAGAAAGACAGGGGGAAGTTCAGGAAACACTGAAGCTTTCTTT. It specifies CASSRKTGGSSGNTEAFF. Together with reference TRBV5-1 and TRBJ1-1, the CDR3 gives the full variable domain: KAGVTQTPRYLIKTRGQQVTLSCSPISGHRSVSWYQQTPGQGLQFLFEYFSETQRNKGNFPGRFSGRQFSNSRSEMNVSTLELGDSALYLCASSRKTGGSSGNTEAFFGQGTRLTVV.

The J gene is TRBJ2-1, the V gene TRBV19, with D maybe TRBD2 (6 bases). CDR3 length: 14 amino acids. Germline V CDR1 and CDR2: LNHDA, SQIVND (reference sequence). Deletions cut 4 bases from V and 3 bases from J, with 10 bases between. CDR3 loop: CASSTSGRYNEQFF. The CDR3 DNA reads as TGTGCCAGTAGTACAAGCGGGCGCTACAATGAGCAGTTCTTC.

The chain combines TRBV9 with TRBJ2-1, with TRBD2 matching 8 bases. The germline CDR1 and CDR2 sequences are SGDLS and YYNGEE. J gave up 8 bases and V 6 bases, and 10 bases lay outside the gene matches. This CDR3 spans 14 amino acids. CDR3 sequence (DNA): TGTGCCAGCAATAGCGGGATTTTTACGGATGAGCAGTTCTTC. This gives the protein CASNSGIFTDEQFF.

Written as DNA, the CDR3 is TGTGCCAGCAGCGTAGAAGGGGTGACCGGGGAGCTGTTTTTT. Residues: CASSVEGVTGELFF. V and J are TRBV9 and TRBJ2-2, with D possibly being TRBD1 (5 bases). This CDR3 region has 14 residues. Germline V gene sequence: CDR1 SGDLS, CDR2 YYNGEE. V lost 0 bases to trimming and J lost 5 bases, with 8 bases between them.

The CDR3: CASSLDLETVNYNSPLHF. Here the CDR3 DNA reads TGTGCCAGCAGCTTAGATCTCGAGACAGTTAACTATAATTCACCCCTCCACTTT. V and J are TRBV11-2 and TRBJ1-6; possibly TRBD1 for D (5 bases). Germline CDR1 and CDR2: SGHAT and FQNNGV. The ends were cut back, 0 bases at V and 3 bases at J, with 15 bases in the middle. The CDR3 runs 18 residues.

The chain joins TRBV19 to TRBJ1-5; D remains ambiguous. CDR1 is LNHDA and CDR2 is SQIVND in the germline V gene (reference sequence). Trimming removed 3 bases from V and 7 bases from J, with 19 bases in between. The CDR3 is 16 amino acids. This CDR3 reads CASSINWRTPSQPQHF. The CDR3 coding sequence is TGTGCCAGTAGTATCAATTGGCGGACTCCGTCGCAGCCCCAGCATTTT.

The CDR3 sequence is CASSFSGTGAYEQYF. The CDR3, as DNA: TGTGCCAGCAGTTTTTCCGGGACAGGCGCCTACGAGCAGTACTTC. The chain recombines TRBV6-1 with TRBJ2-7; 8 nucleotides line up with TRBD1. Trimming at V came to 5 bases and at J to 2 bases, leaving 8 bases not matched to a gene. This CDR3 is 15 amino acids long. The germline V gene encodes CDR1 MNHNS and CDR2 SASEGT.

J is TRBJ2-5 and V is TRBV11-1; D might be TRBD1 (6 bases). The ends were cut back, 1 base at V and 5 bases at J, with 14 bases in the middle. Per the germline V gene, CDR1 is SGHAT and CDR2 is FQDESV (reference sequence). There are 15 residues in the CDR3. Here the CDR3 reads CASSLVGRGAETQYF. As DNA, the CDR3 is TGTGCCAGCAGCTTAGTTGGCAGGGGAGCGGAGACCCAGTACTTC.

The rearrangement uses TRBV2 and TRBJ2-5; 9 positions match TRBD1. V lost 10 bases, J lost 5 bases, and 8 bases stayed unmatched. The CDR3 loop spans 13 amino acids. From germline, CDR1 is SNHLY and CDR2 FYNNEI. The CDR3 here is CATRGGTGETQYF. The DNA for the CDR3 is TGTGCCACCAGGGGGGGGACAGGGGAGACCCAGTACTTC.

V and J are TRBV28 and TRBJ2-7, with 7 bases aligning to TRBD1. The CDR3 length is 15 residues. V shed 1 base and J 7 bases; nucleotides not matched to a gene: 10. CDR1 is MDHEN and CDR2 is SYDVKM in the germline V gene. CDR3 in amino acids: CASSLSSRDRGEQYF. The CDR3, as DNA: TGTGCCAGCAGTTTATCTTCCAGGGACAGAGGGGAGCAGTACTTC. Supplemented by reference TRBV28 and TRBJ2-7, the full variable domain reads DVKVTQSSRYLVKRTGEKVFLECVQDMDHENMFWYRQDPGLGLRLIYFSYDVKMKEKGDIPEGYSVSREKKERFSLILESASTNQTSMYLCASSLSSRDRGEQYFGPGTRLTVT.

Of note for this clone: Other DNA sequences from this sample encode an identical CDR3 as well. This chain joins TRBV5-1 and TRBJ2-5; TRBD2 aligns across 12 bases. Germline-derived CDR1 and CDR2 are SGHRS and YFSETQ. V shed 0 bases, J shed 2 bases, and the junction held 2 bases outside the gene matches. The CDR3 has 16 amino acids. The DNA for the CDR3 is TGCGCCAGCAGCTTGGGGCTAGCGGGGGGGCAAGAGACCCAGTACTTC. Encoded protein: CASSLGLAGGQETQYF.

This chain connects TRBV28 to TRBJ2-2, with TRBD1 matching over 12 bases. The V gene's germline CDR1 is MDHEN and CDR2 SYDVKM. The CDR3 runs to 16 residues. Trimming cost V 5 bases and J 5 bases; bases outside gene matches: 6. The CDR3: CASSARDRGLTGELFF. The CDR3 DNA reads TGTGCCAGCAGTGCCAGGGACAGGGGGCTTACCGGGGAGCTGTTTTTT. The full variable domain, rest sourced from reference TRBV28 and TRBJ2-2, is DVKVTQSSRYLVKRTGEKVFLECVQDMDHENMFWYRQDPGLGLRLIYFSYDVKMKEKGDIPEGYSVSREKKERFSLILESASTNQTSMYLCASSARDRGLTGELFFGEGSRLTVL.

The chain uses TRBV6-6 and TRBJ1-1; perhaps TRBD1 as D (5 bases). CDR1 is MNHNY and CDR2 is SVGAGI in the germline V gene (reference sequence). Trimming took off 2 bases at V and 3 bases at J, with 16 bases between the two ends. The CDR3 has 16 amino acids. The CDR3 DNA reads TGTGCCAGCAGTTACGGGATAAAGGGGCAGGACACTGAAGCTTTCTTT. Amino acids: CASSYGIKGQDTEAFF.

The rearrangement joins TRBV5-4 to TRBJ1-4, with 10 bases identical to TRBD1. V lost 0 bases to trimming and J lost 5 bases; unmatched junction nucleotides: 4. This CDR3 spans 16 amino acids. The germline gives CDR1 SGHNT, CDR2 YYREEE (reference sequence). The CDR3 spells CASSLGRGQGNEKLFF. The CDR3 DNA sequence: TGTGCCAGCAGCTTGGGACGGGGACAGGGGAATGAAAAACTGTTTTTT. Looking up the rest from reference TRBV5-4 and TRBJ1-4 gives the full variable domain: ETGVTQSPTHLIKTRGQQVTLRCSSQSGHNTVSWYQQALGQGPQFIFQYYREEENGRGNFPPRFSGLQFPNYSSELNVNALELDDSALYLCASSLGRGQGNEKLFFGSGTQLSVL.

This chain joins TRBV27 and TRBJ1-6; 8 nucleotides align to TRBD1. This CDR3 contains 15 residues. The V gene's germline CDR1 is MNHEY and CDR2 SMNVEV (reference sequence). Trimming took 6 bases from V and 7 from J; bases not matched to a gene: 8. The DNA for the CDR3 is TGTGCCAGCAGCCTGGGGACAGGTTTAAATTCACCCCTCCACTTT. It is translated as CASSLGTGLNSPLHF.

This rearrangement joins TRBV19 to TRBJ1-5; TRBD1 matches at 10 bases. The V segment lost 0 bases and the J segment 6 bases; nucleotides outside the gene matches: 2. Germline lookup yields CDR1 LNHDA and CDR2 SQIVND (reference sequence). This CDR3 is 15 amino acids long. The CDR3 here is CASSIEGQGTQPQHF. The DNA of the CDR3 is TGTGCCAGTAGTATAGAGGGACAGGGGACTCAGCCCCAGCATTTT.

The V and J genes are TRBV6-1 and TRBJ1-4, with D possibly matching TRBD1 (5 bases). Germline V gives CDR1 MNHNS, CDR2 SASEGT. V was cut by 1 base and J by 5 bases, with 14 bases left in between. CDR3 length: 16 amino acids. The CDR3 reads CASSEVLGGDNEKLFF. In DNA form, the CDR3 reads TGTGCCAGCAGTGAAGTTTTGGGCGGGGACAATGAAAAACTGTTTTTT.

This chain connects TRBV10-1 to TRBJ2-2; the match to TRBD1 covers 8 bases. After removal of 4 bases from V and 6 bases from J, the junction contained 7 bases not matched to a gene. The V gene's germline CDR1 is WNHNN and CDR2 SYGVQD (reference sequence). This CDR3 spans 15 amino acids. The CDR3 DNA reads as TGCGCCAGCAGTGGCACCGGGACAGGTCCCGGGGAGCTGTTTTTT. Translating gives CASSGTGTGPGELFF.

This clone was detected a few times. This chain connects TRBV5-6 to TRBJ2-7, with a possible D match to TRBD2 (6 bases). The CDR3 extends over 15 amino acids. The V end was cut by 4 bases, the J end by 0 bases, with 14 bases between. CDR1 SGHDT and CDR2 YYEEEE come from the germline V gene. The CDR3 region has the DNA TGTGCCAGCAGCATTAGGGAGGAGAGCTCCTACGAGCAGTACTTC. Translated, it gives CASSIREESSYEQYF.

The chain is built from TRBV7-9 and TRBJ2-3; TRBD1 agrees at 8 bases. The CDR3 is 14 amino acids. After removal of 4 bases from V and 6 bases from J, the junction contained 6 bases not matched to a gene. CDR1 is SEHNR and CDR2 is FQNEAQ in the germline V gene (reference sequence). CDR3 residues: CASSWHRDRDTQYF. The CDR3 DNA is TGTGCCAGCAGCTGGCACCGGGACAGGGATACGCAGTATTTT. Based on the CDR3 plus reference TRBV7-9 and TRBJ2-3, the full variable domain is DTGVSQNPRHKITKRGQNVTFRCDPISEHNRLYWYRQTLGQGPEFLTYFQNEAQLEKSRLLSDRFSAERPKGSFSTLEIQRTEQGDSAMYLCASSWHRDRDTQYFGPGTRLTVL.

This clone was seen ten or more times. The chain employs TRBV9 and TRBJ2-7, with 7 bases identical to TRBD1. J was trimmed by 0 bases and V by 5 bases; bases with no gene match: 5. The germline gives CDR1 SGDLS, CDR2 YYNGEE. The CDR3 spans 14 residues. CDR3 protein: CASSQGVISYEQYF. The CDR3 nucleotides are TGTGCCAGCAGTCAGGGGGTAATCTCCTACGAGCAGTACTTC. Using reference TRBV9 and TRBJ2-7 for the parts outside the CDR3, the full variable domain is DSGVTQTPKHLITATGQRVTLRCSPRSGDLSVYWYQQSLDQGLQFLIQYYNGEERAKGNILERFSAQQFPDLHSELNLSSLELGDSALYFCASSQGVISYEQYFGPGTRLTVT.

The chain combines TRBV6-1 with TRBJ2-6; no clear D. V lost 3 bases, J lost 0 bases, and 6 bases lay in between. CDR1 MNHNS and CDR2 SASEGT come from the germline V gene. The CDR3 covers 15 residues. The CDR3 region is CASSEFISGANVLTF. CDR3 sequence (DNA): TGTGCCAGCAGTGAGTTCATCTCTGGGGCCAACGTCCTGACTTTC.

V is TRBV6-1 and J is TRBJ2-7; tentatively, D is TRBD1 (5 bases). The CDR3 covers 12 residues. CDR1 and CDR2 from the germline V gene are MNHNS and SASEGT. Trimming took 2 bases from V and 5 from J, leaving 7 bases between them. The CDR3 sequence: CASSERRDEQYF. The DNA for the CDR3 is TGTGCCAGCAGTGAACGCAGGGACGAGCAGTACTTC.

V usage is TRBV5-1 and J usage is TRBJ1-2, with TRBD1 matching 10 bases. V was clipped by 1 base and J by 12 bases; unmatched bases: 9. This CDR3 is built from 14 residues. CDR1 SGHRS and CDR2 YFSETQ come from the germline V gene. In nucleotides, the CDR3 is TGCGCCAGCAGCTTGATCGCCGGGACAGGGGACAACACCTTC. Translated: CASSLIAGTGDNTF. Filled out from reference TRBV5-1 and TRBJ1-2, the complete variable domain reads KAGVTQTPRYLIKTRGQQVTLSCSPISGHRSVSWYQQTPGQGLQFLFEYFSETQRNKGNFPGRFSGRQFSNSRSEMNVSTLELGDSALYLCASSLIAGTGDNTFGSGTRLTVV.

This sequence joins TRBV7-8 and TRBJ1-1; 10 bases line up with TRBD1. The CDR3 is made up of 16 amino acids. Germline CDR1 SGHVS, CDR2 FQNEAQ. V shed 0 bases, J shed 4 bases, and the junction held 5 bases outside the gene matches. The CDR3 DNA sequence: TGTGCCAGCAGCTTAGCGGGACAGGGGCATCTCACTGAAGCTTTCTTT. Protein: CASSLAGQGHLTEAFF.

This sequence joins TRBV9 and TRBJ2-3, with D perhaps TRBD1 (5 bases). Germline V gives CDR1 SGDLS, CDR2 YYNGEE. The CDR3 has 13 residues. Trimming cost V 2 bases and J 5 bases, with 9 bases left between them. The CDR3 reads CASSVQGRDTQYF. The CDR3 bases are TGTGCCAGCAGCGTTCAGGGTAGAGATACGCAGTATTTT. Full variable domain (rest looked up from reference TRBV9 and TRBJ2-3): DSGVTQTPKHLITATGQRVTLRCSPRSGDLSVYWYQQSLDQGLQFLIQYYNGEERAKGNILERFSAQQFPDLHSELNLSSLELGDSALYFCASSVQGRDTQYFGPGTRLTVL.

The sample holds a few counts of this clone. This chain uses TRBV30 with TRBJ2-7, with D possibly matching TRBD2 (5 bases). Germline values: CDR1 GTSNPN, CDR2 SVGIG (reference sequence). This CDR3 region has 13 residues. Trimming removed 3 bases at V and 7 bases at J, with 16 bases between. CDR3 coding DNA: TGTGCCTGGAGCTCACTAGTACGTGGAGAGCAGTACTTC. Residues: CAWSSLVRGEQYF.